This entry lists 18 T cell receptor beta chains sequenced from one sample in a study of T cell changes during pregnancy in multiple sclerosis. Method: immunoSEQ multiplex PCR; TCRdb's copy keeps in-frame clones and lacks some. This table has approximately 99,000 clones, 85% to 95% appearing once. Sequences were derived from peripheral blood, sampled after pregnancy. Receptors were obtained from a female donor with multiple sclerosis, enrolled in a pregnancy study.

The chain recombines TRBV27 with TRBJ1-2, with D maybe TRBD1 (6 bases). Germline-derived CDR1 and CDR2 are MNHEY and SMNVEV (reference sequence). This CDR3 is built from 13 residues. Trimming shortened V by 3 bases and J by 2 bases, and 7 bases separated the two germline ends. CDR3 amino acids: CASSLGTNYGYTF. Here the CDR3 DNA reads TGTGCCAGCAGTTTGGGGACAAACTATGGCTACACCTTC.

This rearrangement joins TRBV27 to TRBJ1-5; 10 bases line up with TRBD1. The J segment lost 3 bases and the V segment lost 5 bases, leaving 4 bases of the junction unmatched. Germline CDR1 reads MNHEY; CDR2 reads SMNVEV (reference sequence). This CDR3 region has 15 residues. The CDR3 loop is CASSLGQGVNQPQHF. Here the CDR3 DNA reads TGTGCCAGCAGTCTCGGACAGGGGGTCAATCAGCCCCAGCATTTT.

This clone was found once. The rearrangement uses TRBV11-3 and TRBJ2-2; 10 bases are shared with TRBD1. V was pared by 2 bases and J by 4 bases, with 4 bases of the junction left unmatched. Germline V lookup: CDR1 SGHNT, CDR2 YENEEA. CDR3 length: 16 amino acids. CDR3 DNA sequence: TGTGCCAGCAGCTTACCTCGGACAGGGGGCACCGGGGAGCTGTTTTTT. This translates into CASSLPRTGGTGELFF.

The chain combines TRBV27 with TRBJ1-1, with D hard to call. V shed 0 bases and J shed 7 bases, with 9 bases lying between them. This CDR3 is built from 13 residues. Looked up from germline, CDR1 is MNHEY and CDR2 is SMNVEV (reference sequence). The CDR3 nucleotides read TGTGCCAGCAGTTTATCAATCCGGGTTGAAGCTTTCTTT. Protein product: CASSLSIRVEAFF.

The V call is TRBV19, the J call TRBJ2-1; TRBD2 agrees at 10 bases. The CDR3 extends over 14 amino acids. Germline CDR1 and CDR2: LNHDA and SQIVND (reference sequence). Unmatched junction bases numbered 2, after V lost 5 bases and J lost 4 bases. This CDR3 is CASSPSGSYNEQFF. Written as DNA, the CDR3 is TGTGCCAGTAGTCCTAGCGGGAGTTACAATGAGCAGTTCTTC. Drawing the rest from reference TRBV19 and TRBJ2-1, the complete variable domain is DGGITQSPKYLFRKEGQNVTLSCEQNLNHDAMYWYRQDPGQGLRLIYYSQIVNDFQKGDIAEGYSVSREKKESFPLTVTSAQKNPTAFYLCASSPSGSYNEQFFGPGTRLTVL.

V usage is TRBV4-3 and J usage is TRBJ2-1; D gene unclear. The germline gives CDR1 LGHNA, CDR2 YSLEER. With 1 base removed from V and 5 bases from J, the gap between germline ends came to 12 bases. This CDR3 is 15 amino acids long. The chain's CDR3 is CASSQVRGTNNEQFF. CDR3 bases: TGCGCCAGCAGCCAAGTTCGTGGTACAAACAATGAGCAGTTCTTC.

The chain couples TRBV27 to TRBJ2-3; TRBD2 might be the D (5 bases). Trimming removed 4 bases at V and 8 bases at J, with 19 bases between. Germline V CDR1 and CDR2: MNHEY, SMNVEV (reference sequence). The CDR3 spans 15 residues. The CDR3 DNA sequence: TGTGCCAGCAGTTACTCCCGACTTAGCGAACGTACGCAGTATTTT. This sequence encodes CASSYSRLSERTQYF.

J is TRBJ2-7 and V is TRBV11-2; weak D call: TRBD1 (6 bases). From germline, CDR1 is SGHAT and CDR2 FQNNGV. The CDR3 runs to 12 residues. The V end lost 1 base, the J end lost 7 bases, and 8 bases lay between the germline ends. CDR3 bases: TGTGCCAGCAGCTTAGGGACAGAGGAGCAGTACTTC. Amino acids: CASSLGTEEQYF. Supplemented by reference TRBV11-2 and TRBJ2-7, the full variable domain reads EAGVAQSPRYKIIEKRQSVAFWCNPISGHATLYWYQQILGQGPKLLIQFQNNGVVDDSQLPKDRFSAERLKGVDSTLKIQPAKLEDSAVYLCASSLGTEEQYFGPGTRLTVT.

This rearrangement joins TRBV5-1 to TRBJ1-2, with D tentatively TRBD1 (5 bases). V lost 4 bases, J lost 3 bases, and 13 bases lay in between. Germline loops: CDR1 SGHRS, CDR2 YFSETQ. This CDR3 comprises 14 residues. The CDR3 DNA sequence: TGCGCCAGCAGCCAGACAGAGAACCACTATGGCTACACCTTC. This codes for CASSQTENHYGYTF.

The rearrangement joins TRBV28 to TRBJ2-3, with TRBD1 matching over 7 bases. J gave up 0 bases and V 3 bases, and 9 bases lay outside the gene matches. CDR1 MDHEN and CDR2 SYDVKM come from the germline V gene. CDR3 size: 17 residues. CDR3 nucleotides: TGTGCCAGCAGTTTCGTTACAGGGGCTTCTAGCACAGATACGCAGTATTTT. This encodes CASSFVTGASSTDTQYF.

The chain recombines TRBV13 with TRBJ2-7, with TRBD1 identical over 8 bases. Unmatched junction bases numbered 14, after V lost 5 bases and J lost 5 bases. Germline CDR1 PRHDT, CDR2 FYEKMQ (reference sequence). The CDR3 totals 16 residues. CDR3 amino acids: CASSRTADREINEQYF. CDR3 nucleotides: TGTGCCAGCAGCCGCACGGCGGACAGGGAGATTAACGAGCAGTACTTC.

The CDR3 protein is CASSPGRAQEKLFF. The CDR3 region has the DNA TGCGCCAGCAGCCCGGGCAGGGCACAAGAAAAACTGTTTTTT. J is TRBJ1-4 and V is TRBV5-1; perhaps TRBD1 as D (5 bases). CDR3 length equals 14 residues. Deletions cut 4 bases from V and 8 bases from J, with 15 bases between. In germline, CDR1 is SGHRS, CDR2 YFSETQ.

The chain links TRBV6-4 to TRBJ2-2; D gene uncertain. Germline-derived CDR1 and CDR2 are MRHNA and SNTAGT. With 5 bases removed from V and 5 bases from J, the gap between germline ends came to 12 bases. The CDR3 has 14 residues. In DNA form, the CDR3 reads TGTGCCAGCAGTCTTGAGTTGGAGACCGGGGAGCTGTTTTTT. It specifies CASSLELETGELFF.

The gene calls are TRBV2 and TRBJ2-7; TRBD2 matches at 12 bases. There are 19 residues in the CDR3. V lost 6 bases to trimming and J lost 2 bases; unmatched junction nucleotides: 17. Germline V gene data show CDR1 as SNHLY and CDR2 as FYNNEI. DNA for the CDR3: TGTGCCAGCAGCTTCCTACTAGCGGGGGGACGCCACCAGACCTACGAGCAGTACTTC. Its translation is CASSFLLAGGRHQTYEQYF.

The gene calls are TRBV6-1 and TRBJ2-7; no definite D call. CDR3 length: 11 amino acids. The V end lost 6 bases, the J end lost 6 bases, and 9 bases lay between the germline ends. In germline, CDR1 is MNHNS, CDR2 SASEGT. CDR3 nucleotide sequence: TGTGCCAGCAGACGCGGTGGCGAGCAGTACTTC. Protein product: CASRRGGEQYF.

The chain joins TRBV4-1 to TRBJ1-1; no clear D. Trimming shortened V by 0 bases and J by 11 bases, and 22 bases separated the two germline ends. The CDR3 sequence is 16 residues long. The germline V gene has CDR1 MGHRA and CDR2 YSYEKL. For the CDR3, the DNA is TGCGCCAGCAGCCAAGATGGTCGGGGATCCCGGGCCAGGGCTTTCTTT. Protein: CASSQDGRGSRARAFF.

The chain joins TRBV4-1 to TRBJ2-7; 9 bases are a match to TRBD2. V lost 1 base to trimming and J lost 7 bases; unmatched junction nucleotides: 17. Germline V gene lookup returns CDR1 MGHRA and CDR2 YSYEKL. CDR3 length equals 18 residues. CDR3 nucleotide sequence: TGCGCCAGCAGCCAAGTTAGACCGGGAGCGGGAGGACTCTTGGAGCAGTACTTC. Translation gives CASSQVRPGAGGLLEQYF.

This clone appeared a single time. The CDR3 loop is CASSLSVRGSFGQETQYF. DNA for the CDR3: TGTGCCAGCAGTTTATCGGTCAGGGGTTCGTTCGGACAAGAGACCCAGTACTTC. The V and J genes are TRBV27 and TRBJ2-5; possible D gene TRBD1, 6 bases. The germline V and J ends were trimmed by 0 bases and 2 bases, with 19 bases remaining between them. The CDR3 covers 18 residues. Germline V lookup: CDR1 MNHEY, CDR2 SMNVEV (reference sequence).